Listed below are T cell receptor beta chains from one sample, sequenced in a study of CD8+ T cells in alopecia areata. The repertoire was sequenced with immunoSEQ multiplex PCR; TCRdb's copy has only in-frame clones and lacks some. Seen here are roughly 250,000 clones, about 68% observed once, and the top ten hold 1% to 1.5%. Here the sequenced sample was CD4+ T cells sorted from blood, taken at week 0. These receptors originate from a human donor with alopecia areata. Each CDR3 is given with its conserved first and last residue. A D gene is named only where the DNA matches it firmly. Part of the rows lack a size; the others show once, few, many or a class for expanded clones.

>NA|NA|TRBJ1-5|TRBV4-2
CASSQEGDQPQHF
TGTGCCAGCAGCCAAGAGGGAGATCAGCCCCAGCATTTT
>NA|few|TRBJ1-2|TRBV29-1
CSVVWTRKYGYTF
TGCAGCGTTGTATGGACCAGGAAATATGGCTACACCTTC
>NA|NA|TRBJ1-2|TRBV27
CASSSVAGRLLNYGYTF
TGTGCCAGCAGTTCGGTAGCGGGCAGGCTCCTTAACTATGGCTACACCTTC
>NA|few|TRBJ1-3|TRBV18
CASYLRGGYGNTIYF
TGTGCCAGCTATTTACGAGGTGGTTATGGAAACACCATATATTTT
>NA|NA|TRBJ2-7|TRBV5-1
CASSGTQVTEQYF
TGCGCCAGCAGCGGGACACAAGTTACGGAGCAGTACTTC
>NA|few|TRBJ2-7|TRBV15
CATSKSSYEQYF
TGTGCCACCAGCAAGAGCTCCTACGAGCAGTACTTC
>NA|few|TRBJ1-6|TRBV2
CASSPTQANSPLHF
TGTGCCAGCAGCCCCACACAGGCTAATTCACCCCTCCACTTT
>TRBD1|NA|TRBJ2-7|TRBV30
CAWGQGREQYF
TGTGCCTGGGGACAGGGACGGGAGCAGTACTTC
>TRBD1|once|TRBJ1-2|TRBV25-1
CASSAAGGASYTF
TGTGCCAGCAGTGCCGCAGGGGGCGCGAGCTACACCTTC
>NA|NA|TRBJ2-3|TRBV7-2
CASSLGGFADTQYF
TGTGCCAGCAGCTTAGGGGGTTTTGCAGATACGCAGTATTTT
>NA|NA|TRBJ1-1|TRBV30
CAWIVQIRGEAFF
TGTGCCTGGATTGTACAAATCAGAGGTGAAGCTTTCTTT
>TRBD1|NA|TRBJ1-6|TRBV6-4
CASSEGTGSSPLHF
TGTGCCAGCAGTGAGGGGACAGGCAGTTCACCCCTCCACTTT
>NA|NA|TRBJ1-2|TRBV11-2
CASSSGDRSYGYTF
TGTGCCAGCAGCTCTGGGGACCGTTCCTATGGCTACACCTTC
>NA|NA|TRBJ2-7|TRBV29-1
CSVDRGDYEQYF
TGCAGCGTTGACAGGGGTGACTACGAGCAGTACTTC
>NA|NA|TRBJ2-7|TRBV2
CASGRQTSSYEQYF
TGTGCCAGCGGTAGACAGACCAGCTCCTACGAGCAGTACTTC
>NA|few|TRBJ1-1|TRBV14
CASSPIKGANTEAFF
TGTGCCAGCAGCCCTATTAAAGGGGCGAACACTGAAGCTTTCTTT